This T cell receptor (beta chain) was documented in a study of molecular identifiers for immune sequencing clone quantification. Notes on the study in general: Naive cells had under 1% of molecules in clones above 20 RNA copies, effectors over 97%.

Listed TCR primers, together with previously described methods, were used for the bulk TCR libraries. Via MiXCR, TCRdb re-called the PCR reads, giving one row per CDR3 protein. The data show approximately 100,000 distinct CDR3 sequences, roughly 38% seen once. Of note for this clonotype: Its antigen is as yet unknown.

V trimming: 7 bases; J trimming: 7 bases; junction bases outside the gene matches: 2. The CDR3 spans 11 residues. From germline, CDR1 is MNHEY and CDR2 SVGAGI. The chain joins TRBV6-5 to TRBJ2-5; 8 bases agree with TRBD2. The sequence came from a human donor in good health. Some libraries in this study had Jurkat cell RNA spiked in. What was sequenced was naive CD8+ T cells from blood, with Jurkat cell RNA spiked in. Described subset: FACS-sorted CD8+CD4-CCR7+CD45RA+ naive T cells. CDR3 in amino acids: CASIGGGTQYF. CDR3 nucleotide sequence: TGTGCCAGCATCGGGGGGGGGACCCAGTACTTC.